The source of this T cell receptor (beta chain) is a study of TIL therapy for anti-PD-1-resistant metastatic lung cancer. Study information: Median tumor PD-L1 proportion score was roughly 5.5%.

Stated time point: pre-treatment sample, taken before nivolumab and TIL therapy. This was the immunoSEQ v3 assay. TCRdb keeps only in-frame clones here, not all; method: immunoSEQ multiplex PCR. The table records about 36,000 clones, less than 85% of them present only once. Looked up from germline, CDR1 is MGHDK and CDR2 is SYGVNS. CDR3 size: 14 residues. Trimming removed 0 bases at V and 5 bases at J, with 8 bases between. The source is a person aged 25-85 years with non-small cell lung cancer. V gene TRBV25-1 combines with J gene TRBJ2-1; no reliable D call. Sequenced here: blood, sampled at baseline. CDR3 sequence (DNA): TGTGCCAGCAGTGAATATCGCGTTCACAATGAGCAGTTCTTC. This encodes CASSEYRVHNEQFF. Looking up the rest from reference TRBV25-1 and TRBJ2-1 gives the full variable domain: EADIYQTPRYLVIGTGKKITLECSQTMGHDKMYWYQQDPGMELHLIHYSYGVNSTEKGDLSSESTVSRIRTEHFPLTLESARPSHTSQYLCASSEYRVHNEQFFGPGTRLTVL.